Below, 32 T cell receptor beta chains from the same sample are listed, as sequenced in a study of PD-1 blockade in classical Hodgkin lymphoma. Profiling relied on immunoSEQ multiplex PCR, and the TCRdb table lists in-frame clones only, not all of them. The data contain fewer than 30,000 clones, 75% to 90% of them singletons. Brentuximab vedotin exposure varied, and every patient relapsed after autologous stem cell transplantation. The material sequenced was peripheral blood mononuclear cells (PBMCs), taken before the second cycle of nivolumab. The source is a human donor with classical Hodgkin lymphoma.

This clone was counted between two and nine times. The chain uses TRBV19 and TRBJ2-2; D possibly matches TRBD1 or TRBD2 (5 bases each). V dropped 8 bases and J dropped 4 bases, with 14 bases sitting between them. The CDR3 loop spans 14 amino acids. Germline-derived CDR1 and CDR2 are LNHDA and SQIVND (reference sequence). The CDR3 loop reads CASVWGSGTGELFF. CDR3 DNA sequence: TGTGCCAGTGTTTGGGGGTCGGGCACCGGGGAGCTGTTTTTT.

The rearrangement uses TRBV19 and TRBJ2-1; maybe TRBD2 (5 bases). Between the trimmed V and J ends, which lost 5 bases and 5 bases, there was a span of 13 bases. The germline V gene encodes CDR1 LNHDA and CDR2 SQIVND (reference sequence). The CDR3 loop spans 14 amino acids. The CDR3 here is CASSPQLVHNEQFF. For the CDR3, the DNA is TGTGCCAGTAGTCCGCAACTAGTCCACAATGAGCAGTTCTTC.

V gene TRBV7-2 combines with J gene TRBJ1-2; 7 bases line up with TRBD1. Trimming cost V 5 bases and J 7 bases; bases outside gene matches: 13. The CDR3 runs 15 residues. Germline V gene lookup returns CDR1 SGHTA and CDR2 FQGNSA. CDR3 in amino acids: CASSPEGYRGPGYTF. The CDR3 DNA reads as TGTGCCAGCAGCCCGGAGGGGTACAGGGGTCCTGGCTACACCTTC.

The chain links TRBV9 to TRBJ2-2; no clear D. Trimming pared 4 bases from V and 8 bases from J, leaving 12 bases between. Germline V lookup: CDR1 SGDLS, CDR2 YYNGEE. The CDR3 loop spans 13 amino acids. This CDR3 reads CASSFPGSGELFF. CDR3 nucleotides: TGTGCCAGCAGCTTCCCCGGGTCGGGGGAGCTGTTTTTT.

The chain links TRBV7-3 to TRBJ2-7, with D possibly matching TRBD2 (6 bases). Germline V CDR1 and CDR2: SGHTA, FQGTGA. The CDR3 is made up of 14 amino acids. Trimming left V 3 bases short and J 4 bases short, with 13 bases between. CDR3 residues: CASSLGGGGYEQYF. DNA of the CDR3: TGTGCCAGCAGCTTGGGGGGAGGCGGGTACGAGCAGTACTTC. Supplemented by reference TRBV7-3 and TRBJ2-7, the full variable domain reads GAGVSQTPSNKVTEKGKYVELRCDPISGHTALYWYRQSLGQGPEFLIYFQGTGAADDSGLPNDRFFAVRPEGSVSTLKIQRTERGDSAVYLCASSLGGGGYEQYFGPGTRLTVT.

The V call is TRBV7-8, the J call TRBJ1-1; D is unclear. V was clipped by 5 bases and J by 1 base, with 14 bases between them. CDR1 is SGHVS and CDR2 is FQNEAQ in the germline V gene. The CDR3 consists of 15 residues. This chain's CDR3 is CASSPSVVPNTEAFF. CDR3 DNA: TGTGCCAGCAGCCCATCAGTGGTGCCGAACACTGAAGCTTTCTTT.

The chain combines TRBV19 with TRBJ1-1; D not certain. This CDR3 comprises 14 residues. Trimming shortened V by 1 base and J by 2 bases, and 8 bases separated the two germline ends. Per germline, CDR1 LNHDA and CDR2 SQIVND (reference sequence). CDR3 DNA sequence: TGTGCCAGTAGTATAGTTGCGGGAAACACTGAAGCTTTCTTT. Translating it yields CASSIVAGNTEAFF.

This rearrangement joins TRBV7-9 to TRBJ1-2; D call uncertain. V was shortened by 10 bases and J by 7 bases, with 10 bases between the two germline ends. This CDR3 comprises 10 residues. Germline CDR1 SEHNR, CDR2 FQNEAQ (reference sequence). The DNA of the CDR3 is TGTGCCATTAAATCCGTTGGCTACACCTTC. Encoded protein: CAIKSVGYTF.

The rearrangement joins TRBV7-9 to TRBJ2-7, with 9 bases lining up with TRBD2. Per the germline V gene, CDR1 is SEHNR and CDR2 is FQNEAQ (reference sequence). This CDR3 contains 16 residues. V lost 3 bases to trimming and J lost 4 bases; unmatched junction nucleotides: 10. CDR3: CASSLYIAGARYEQYF. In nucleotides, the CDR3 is TGTGCCAGCAGCTTGTATATAGCGGGAGCAAGGTACGAGCAGTACTTC.

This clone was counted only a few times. The chain's CDR3 is CASTYPGSDGYTF. In DNA, the CDR3 is TGTGCCAGCACCTACCCTGGATCTGATGGCTACACCTTC. The chain recombines TRBV28 with TRBJ1-2; D is unclear. Between the trimmed V and J ends, which lost 7 bases and 6 bases, there was a span of 15 bases. Germline lookup yields CDR1 MDHEN and CDR2 SYDVKM. This CDR3 has 13 residues.

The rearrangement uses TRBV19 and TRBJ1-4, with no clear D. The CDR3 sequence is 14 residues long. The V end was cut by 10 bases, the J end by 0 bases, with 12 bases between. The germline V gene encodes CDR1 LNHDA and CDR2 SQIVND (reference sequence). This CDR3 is CATKKPATNEKLFF. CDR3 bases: TGTGCCACAAAAAAGCCTGCAACTAATGAAAAACTGTTTTTT.

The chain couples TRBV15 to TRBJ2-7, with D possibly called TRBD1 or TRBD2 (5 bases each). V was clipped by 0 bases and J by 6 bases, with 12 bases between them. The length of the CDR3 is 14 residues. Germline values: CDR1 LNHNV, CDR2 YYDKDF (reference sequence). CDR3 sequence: CATSRDLPGPEQYF. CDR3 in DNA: TGTGCCACCAGCAGAGATTTGCCGGGGCCCGAGCAGTACTTC. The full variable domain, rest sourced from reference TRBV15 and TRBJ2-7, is DAMVIQNPRYQVTQFGKPVTLSCSQTLNHNVMYWYQQKSSQAPKLLFHYYDKDFNNEADTPDNFQSRRPNTSFCFLDIRSPGLGDTAMYLCATSRDLPGPEQYFGPGTRLTVT.

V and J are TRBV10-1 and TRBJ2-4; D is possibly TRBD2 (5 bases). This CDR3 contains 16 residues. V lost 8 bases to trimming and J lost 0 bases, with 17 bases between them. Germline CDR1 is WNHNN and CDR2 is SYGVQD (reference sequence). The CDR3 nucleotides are TGCGCCAGCTTTGGTCCAGGAGGATTAGCCAAAAACATTCAGTACTTC. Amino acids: CASFGPGGLAKNIQYF.

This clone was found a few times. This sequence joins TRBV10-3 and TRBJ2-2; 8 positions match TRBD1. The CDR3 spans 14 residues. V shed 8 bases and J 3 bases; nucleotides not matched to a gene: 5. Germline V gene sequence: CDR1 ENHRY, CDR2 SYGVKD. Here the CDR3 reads CAIAGGEDTGELFF. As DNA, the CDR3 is TGTGCCATCGCAGGGGGCGAGGACACCGGGGAGCTGTTTTTT.

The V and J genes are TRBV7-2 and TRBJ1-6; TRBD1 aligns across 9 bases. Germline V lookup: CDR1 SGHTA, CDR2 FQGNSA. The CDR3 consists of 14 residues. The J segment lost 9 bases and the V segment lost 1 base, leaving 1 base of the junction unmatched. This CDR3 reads CASSLGQGGSPLHF. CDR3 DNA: TGTGCCAGCAGCTTAGGACAGGGGGGTTCACCCCTCCACTTT.

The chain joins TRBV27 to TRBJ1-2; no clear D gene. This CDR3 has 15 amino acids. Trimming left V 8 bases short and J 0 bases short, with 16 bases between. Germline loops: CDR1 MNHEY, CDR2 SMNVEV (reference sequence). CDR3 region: CASSLRYNANYGYTF. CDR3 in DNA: TGTGCCAGCTCGCTCCGGTATAACGCTAACTATGGCTACACCTTC.

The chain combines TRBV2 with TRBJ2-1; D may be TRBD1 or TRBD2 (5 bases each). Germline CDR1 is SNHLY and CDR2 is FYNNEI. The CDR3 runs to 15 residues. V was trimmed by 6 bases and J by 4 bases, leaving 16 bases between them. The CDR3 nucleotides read TGTGCCAGCAGCTTGGGACGGCCGGGTTACAATGAGCAGTTCTTC. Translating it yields CASSLGRPGYNEQFF.

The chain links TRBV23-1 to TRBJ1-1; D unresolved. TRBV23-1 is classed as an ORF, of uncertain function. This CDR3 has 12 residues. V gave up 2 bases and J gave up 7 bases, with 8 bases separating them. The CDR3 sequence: CASSQRQVEAFF. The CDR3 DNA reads TGCGCCAGCAGTCAACGGCAGGTTGAAGCTTTCTTT.

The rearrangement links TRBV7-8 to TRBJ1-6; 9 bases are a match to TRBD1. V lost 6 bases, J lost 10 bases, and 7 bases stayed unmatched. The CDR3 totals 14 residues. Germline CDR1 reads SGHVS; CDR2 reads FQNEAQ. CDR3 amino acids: CASSKRQGESPLHF. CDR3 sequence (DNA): TGTGCCAGCAGTAAGAGACAGGGGGAATCACCCCTCCACTTT.

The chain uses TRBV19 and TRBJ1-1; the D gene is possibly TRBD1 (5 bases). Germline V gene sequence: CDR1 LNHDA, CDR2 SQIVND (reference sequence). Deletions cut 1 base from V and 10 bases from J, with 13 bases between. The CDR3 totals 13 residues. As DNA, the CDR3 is TGTGCCAGTAGTATAGGGGGACTCCCGCTAGCTTTCTTT. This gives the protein CASSIGGLPLAFF.

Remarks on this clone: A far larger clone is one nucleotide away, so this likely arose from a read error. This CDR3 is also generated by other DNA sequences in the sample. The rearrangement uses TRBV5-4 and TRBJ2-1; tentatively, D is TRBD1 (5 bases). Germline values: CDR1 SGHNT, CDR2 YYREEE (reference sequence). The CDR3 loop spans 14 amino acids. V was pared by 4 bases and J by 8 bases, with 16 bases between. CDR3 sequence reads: CASSQESRGYEQFF. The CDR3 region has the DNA TGTGCCAGCAGCCAGGAATCAAGGGGCTATGAGCAGTTCTTC.

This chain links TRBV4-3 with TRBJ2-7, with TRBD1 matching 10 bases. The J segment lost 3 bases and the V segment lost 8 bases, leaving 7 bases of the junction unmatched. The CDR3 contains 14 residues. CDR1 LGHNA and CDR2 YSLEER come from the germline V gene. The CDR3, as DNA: TGCGCCAGCGGTCCAGGGACAGGGGACTACGAGCAGTACTTC. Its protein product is CASGPGTGDYEQYF.

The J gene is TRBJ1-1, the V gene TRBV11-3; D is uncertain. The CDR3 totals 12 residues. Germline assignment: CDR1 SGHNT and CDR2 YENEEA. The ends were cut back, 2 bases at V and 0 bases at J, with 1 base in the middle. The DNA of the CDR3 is TGTGCCAGCAGCTTAATGAACACTGAAGCTTTCTTT. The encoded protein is CASSLMNTEAFF.

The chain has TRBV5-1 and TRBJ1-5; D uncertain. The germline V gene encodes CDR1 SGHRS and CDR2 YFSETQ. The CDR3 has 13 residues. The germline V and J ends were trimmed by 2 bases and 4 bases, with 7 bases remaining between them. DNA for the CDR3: TGCGCCAGCAGCTTAGACACTAATCAGCCCCAGCATTTT. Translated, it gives CASSLDTNQPQHF.

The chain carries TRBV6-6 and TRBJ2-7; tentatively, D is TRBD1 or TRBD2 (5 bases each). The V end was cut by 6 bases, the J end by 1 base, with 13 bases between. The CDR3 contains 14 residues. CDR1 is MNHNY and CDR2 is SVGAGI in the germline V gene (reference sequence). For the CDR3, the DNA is TGTGCCAGCAGCCCTATGTGGGGGTCCTACGAGCAGTACTTC. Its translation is CASSPMWGSYEQYF.

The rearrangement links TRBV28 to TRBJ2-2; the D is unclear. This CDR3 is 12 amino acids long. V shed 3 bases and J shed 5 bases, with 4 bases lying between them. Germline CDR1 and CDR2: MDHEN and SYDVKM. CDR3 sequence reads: CASSLGTGELFF. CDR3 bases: TGTGCCAGCAGTTTGGGGACCGGGGAGCTGTTTTTT.

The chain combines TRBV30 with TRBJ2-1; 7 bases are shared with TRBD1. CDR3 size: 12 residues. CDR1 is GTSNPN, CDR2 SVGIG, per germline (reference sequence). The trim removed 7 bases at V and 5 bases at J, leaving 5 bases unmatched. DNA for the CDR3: TGTGCCTCGACAGGGCCCCACAATGAGCAGTTCTTC. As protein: CASTGPHNEQFF. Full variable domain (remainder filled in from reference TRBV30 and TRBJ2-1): SQTIHQWPATLVQPVGSPLSLECTVEGTSNPNLYWYRQAAGRGLQLLFYSVGIGQISSEVPQNLSASRPQDRQFILSSKKLLLSDSGFYLCASTGPHNEQFFGPGTRLTVL.

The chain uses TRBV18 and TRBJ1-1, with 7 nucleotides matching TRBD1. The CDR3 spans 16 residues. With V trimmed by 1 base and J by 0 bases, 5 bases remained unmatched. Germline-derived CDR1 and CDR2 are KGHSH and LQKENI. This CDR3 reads CASSPHPGTVNTEAFF. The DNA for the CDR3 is TGTGCCAGCTCACCACATCCGGGGACAGTGAACACTGAAGCTTTCTTT.

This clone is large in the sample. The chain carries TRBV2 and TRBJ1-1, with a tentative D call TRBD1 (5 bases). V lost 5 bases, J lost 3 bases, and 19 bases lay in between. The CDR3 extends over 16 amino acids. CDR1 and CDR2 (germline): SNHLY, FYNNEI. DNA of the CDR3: TGTGCCAGCAGTCCACAGGCGGGGCGCAGGGACACTGAAGCTTTCTTT. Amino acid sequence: CASSPQAGRRDTEAFF.

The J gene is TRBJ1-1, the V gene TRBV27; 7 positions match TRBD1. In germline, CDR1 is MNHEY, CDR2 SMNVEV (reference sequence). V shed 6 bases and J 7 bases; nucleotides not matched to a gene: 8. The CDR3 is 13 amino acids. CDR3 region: CASRIPGGGEAFF. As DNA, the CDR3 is TGTGCCAGCAGGATTCCAGGGGGGGGTGAAGCTTTCTTT.

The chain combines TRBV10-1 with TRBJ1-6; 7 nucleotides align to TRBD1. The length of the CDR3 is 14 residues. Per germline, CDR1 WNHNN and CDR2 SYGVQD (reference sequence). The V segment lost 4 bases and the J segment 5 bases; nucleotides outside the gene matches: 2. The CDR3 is CASSVGQNNSPLHF. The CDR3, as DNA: TGCGCCAGCAGTGTGGGACAGAATAATTCACCCCTCCACTTT.

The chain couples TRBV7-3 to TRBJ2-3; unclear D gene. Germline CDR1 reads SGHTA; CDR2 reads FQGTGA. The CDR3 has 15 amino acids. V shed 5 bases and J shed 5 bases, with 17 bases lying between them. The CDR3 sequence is CASSTRAGVRDTQYF. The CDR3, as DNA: TGTGCCAGCAGCACCCGGGCCGGAGTGAGAGATACGCAGTATTTT.